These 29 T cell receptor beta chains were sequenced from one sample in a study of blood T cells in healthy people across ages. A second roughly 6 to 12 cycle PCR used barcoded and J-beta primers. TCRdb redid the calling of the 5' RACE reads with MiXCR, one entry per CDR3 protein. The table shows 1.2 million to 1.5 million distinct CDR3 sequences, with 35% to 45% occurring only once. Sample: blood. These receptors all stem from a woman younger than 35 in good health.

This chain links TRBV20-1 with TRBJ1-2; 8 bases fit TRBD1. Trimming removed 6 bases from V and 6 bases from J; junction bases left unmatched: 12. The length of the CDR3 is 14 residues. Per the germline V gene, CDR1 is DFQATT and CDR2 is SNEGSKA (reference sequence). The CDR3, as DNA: TGCAGTGCAAAAACGGCAGGGGGCGCGGATGGCTACACCTTC. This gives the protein CSAKTAGGADGYTF.

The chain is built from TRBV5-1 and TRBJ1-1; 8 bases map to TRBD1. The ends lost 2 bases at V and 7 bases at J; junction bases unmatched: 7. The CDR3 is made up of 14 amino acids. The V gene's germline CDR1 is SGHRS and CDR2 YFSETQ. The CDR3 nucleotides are TGCGCCAGCAGCTTTGGGCAGGGGGCCATTGAAGCTTTCTTT. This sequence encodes CASSFGQGAIEAFF. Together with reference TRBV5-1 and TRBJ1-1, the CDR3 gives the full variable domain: KAGVTQTPRYLIKTRGQQVTLSCSPISGHRSVSWYQQTPGQGLQFLFEYFSETQRNKGNFPGRFSGRQFSNSRSEMNVSTLELGDSALYLCASSFGQGAIEAFFGQGTRLTVV.

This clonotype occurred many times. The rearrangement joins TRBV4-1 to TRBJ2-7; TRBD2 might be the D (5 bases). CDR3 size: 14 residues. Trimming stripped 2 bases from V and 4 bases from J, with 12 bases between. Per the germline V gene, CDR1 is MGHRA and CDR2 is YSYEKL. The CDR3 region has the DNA TGCGCCAGCAGCCAACTCCCAGACTATTACGAGCAGTACTTC. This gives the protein CASSQLPDYYEQYF.

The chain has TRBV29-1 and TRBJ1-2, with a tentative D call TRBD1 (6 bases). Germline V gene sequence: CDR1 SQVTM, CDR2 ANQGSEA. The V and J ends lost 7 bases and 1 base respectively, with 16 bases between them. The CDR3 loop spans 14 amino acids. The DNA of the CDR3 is TGCAGCGCCCCATCGGGGGGCTATAACTATGGCTACACCTTC. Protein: CSAPSGGYNYGYTF. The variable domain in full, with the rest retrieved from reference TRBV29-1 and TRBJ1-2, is SAVISQKPSRDICQRGTSLTIQCQVDSQVTMMFWYRQQPGQSLTLIATANQGSEATYESGFVIDKFPISRPNLTFSTLTVSNMSPEDSSIYLCSAPSGGYNYGYTFGSGTRLTVV.

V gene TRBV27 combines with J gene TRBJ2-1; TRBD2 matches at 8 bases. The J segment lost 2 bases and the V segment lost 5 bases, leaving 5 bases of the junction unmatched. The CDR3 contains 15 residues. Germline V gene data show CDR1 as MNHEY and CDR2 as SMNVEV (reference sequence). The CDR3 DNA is TGTGCCAGCAGTCCGGGGGGGCCGGCCTACAATGAGCAGTTCTTC. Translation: CASSPGGPAYNEQFF.

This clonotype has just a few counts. CDR3 region: CSVEKNRSEAFF. The CDR3 coding sequence is TGCAGCGTTGAAAAGAACCGGAGTGAAGCTTTCTTT. V and J are TRBV29-1 and TRBJ1-1; D remains ambiguous. The CDR3 is 12 amino acids. V dropped 2 bases and J dropped 7 bases, with 11 bases sitting between them. Per the germline V gene, CDR1 is SQVTM and CDR2 is ANQGSEA.

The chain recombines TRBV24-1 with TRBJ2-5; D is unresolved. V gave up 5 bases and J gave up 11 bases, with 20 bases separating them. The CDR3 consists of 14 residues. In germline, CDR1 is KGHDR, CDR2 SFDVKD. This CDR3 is CATSASRSVPEQYF. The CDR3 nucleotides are TGTGCCACCAGTGCTTCCCGGTCGGTACCTGAGCAGTACTTC.

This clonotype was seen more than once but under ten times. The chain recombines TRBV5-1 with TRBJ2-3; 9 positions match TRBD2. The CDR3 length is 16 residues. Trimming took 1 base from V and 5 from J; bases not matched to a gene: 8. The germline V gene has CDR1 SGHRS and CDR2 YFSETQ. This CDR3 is CASSLSAGGEKDTQYF. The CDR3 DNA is TGCGCCAGCAGCTTGAGTGCGGGAGGGGAGAAAGATACGCAGTATTTT.

The CDR3 reads CSARQTTYEQYF. The CDR3 DNA reads TGCAGTGCTAGACAGACCACCTACGAGCAGTACTTC. The rearrangement uses TRBV20-1 and TRBJ2-7; D unclear. Germline V gene sequence: CDR1 DFQATT, CDR2 SNEGSKA (reference sequence). Trimming cost V 2 bases and J 2 bases, with 7 bases left between them. The CDR3 has 12 residues.

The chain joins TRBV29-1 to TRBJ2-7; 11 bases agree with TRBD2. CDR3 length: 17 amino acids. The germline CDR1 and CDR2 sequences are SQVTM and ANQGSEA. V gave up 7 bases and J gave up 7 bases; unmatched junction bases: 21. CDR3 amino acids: CSAGQALTSGSGNEQYF. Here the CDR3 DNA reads TGCAGCGCAGGACAGGCCTTAACTAGCGGGAGCGGGAATGAGCAGTACTTC.

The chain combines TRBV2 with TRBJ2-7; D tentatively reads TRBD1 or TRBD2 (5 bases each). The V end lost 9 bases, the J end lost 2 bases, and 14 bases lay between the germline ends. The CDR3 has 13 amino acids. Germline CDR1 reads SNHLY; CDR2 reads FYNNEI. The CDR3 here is CASTSGTTYEQYF. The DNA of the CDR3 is TGTGCCAGTACTTCCGGGACCACCTACGAGCAGTACTTC.

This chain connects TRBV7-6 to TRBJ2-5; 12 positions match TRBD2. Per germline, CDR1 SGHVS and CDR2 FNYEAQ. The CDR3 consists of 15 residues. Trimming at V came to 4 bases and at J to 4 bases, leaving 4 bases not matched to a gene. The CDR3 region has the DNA TGTGCCAGCAGCTCACTAGCGGGGGGAGCAGAGACCCAGTACTTC. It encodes CASSSLAGGAETQYF.

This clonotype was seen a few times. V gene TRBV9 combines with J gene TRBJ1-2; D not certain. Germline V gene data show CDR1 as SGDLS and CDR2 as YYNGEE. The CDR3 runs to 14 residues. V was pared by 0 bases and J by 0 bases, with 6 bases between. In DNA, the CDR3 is TGTGCCAGCAGCGTAGGTAGCGCTAACTATGGCTACACCTTC. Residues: CASSVGSANYGYTF.

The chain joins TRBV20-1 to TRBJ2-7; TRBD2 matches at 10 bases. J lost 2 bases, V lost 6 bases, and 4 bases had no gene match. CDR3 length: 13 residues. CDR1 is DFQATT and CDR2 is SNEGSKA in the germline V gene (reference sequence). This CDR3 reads CSASGGGTYEQYF. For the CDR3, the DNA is TGCAGTGCGAGCGGGGGGGGGACCTACGAGCAGTACTTC.

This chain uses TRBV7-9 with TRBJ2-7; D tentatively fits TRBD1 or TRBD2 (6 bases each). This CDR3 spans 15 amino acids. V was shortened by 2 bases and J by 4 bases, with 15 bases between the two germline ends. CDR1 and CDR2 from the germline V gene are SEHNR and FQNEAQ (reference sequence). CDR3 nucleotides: TGTGCCAGCAGCTTAAATCGGGGGCTCCCATACGAGCAGTACTTC. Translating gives CASSLNRGLPYEQYF.

The CDR3: CASSLDSCSQGNNSPLHF. The CDR3 coding sequence is TGTGCCAGCAGCTTAGATTCCTGCAGCCAGGGCAATAATTCACCCCTCCACTTT. The chain uses TRBV11-2 and TRBJ1-6, with a tentative D call TRBD1 (5 bases). This CDR3 has 18 amino acids. Germline V lookup: CDR1 SGHAT, CDR2 FQNNGV. Trimming pared 0 bases from V and 5 bases from J, leaving 17 bases between.

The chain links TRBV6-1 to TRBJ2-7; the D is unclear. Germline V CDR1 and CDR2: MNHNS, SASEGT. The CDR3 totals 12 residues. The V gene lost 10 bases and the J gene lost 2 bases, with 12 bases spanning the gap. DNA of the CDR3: TGTGCCACCGACGATGGAACCTACGAGCAGTACTTC. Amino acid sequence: CATDDGTYEQYF.

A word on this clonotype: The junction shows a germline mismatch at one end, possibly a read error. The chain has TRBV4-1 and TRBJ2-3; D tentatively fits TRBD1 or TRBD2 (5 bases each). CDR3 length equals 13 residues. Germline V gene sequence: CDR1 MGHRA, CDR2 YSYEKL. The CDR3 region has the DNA TGCACCAGCAGCTGGGGACCGACAGATACGCAGTATTTT. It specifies CTSSWGPTDTQYF.

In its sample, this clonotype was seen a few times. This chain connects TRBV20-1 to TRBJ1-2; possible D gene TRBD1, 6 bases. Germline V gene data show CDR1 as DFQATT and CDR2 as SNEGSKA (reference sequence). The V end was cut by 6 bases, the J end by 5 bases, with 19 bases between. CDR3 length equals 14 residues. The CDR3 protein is CSADTGSTSYGYTF. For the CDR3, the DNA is TGCAGTGCGGACACAGGGAGTACGAGTTATGGCTACACCTTC.

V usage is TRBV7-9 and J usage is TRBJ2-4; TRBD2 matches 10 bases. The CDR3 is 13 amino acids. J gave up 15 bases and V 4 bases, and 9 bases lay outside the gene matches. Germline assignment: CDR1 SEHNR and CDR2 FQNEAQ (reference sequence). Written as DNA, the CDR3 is TGTGCCAGCAGCTCCATCCTAGCGGGAGTATCGTACTTC. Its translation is CASSSILAGVSYF.

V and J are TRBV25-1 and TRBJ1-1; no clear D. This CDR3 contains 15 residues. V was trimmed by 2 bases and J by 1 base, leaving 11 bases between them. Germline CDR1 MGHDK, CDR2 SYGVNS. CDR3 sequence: CASSESLVGNTEAFF. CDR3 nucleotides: TGTGCCAGCAGTGAAAGTCTGGTGGGGAACACTGAAGCTTTCTTT.

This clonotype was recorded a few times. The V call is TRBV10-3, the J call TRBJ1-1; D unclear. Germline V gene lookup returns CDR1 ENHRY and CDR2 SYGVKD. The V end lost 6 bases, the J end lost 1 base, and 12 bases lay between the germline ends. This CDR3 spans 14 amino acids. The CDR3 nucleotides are TGTGCCATCAGCGTAGGACTGACGAACACTGAAGCTTTCTTT. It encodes CAISVGLTNTEAFF.

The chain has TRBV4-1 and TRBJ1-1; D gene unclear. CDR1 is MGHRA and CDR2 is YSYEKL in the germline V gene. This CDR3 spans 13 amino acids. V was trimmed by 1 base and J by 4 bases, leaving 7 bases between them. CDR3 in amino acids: CASSQVSTTEAFF. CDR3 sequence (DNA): TGCGCCAGCAGCCAAGTTAGCACCACTGAAGCTTTCTTT.

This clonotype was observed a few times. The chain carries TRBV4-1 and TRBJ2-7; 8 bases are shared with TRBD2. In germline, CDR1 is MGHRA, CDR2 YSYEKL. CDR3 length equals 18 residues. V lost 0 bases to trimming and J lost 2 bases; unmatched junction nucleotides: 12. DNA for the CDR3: TGCGCCAGCAGCCAAGATATAAGGCCAGCGGGAGAAACCTACGAGCAGTACTTC. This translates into CASSQDIRPAGETYEQYF.

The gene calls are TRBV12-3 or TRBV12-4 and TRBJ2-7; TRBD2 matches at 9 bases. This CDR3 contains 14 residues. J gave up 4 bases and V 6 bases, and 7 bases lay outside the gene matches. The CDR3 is CASRVAGASYEQYF. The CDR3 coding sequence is TGTGCCAGCAGAGTAGCGGGAGCCAGTTACGAGCAGTACTTC.

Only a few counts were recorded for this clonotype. The CDR3 region has the DNA TGCAGCGTTGCGCGGACTAGCGGAGCGGAAGAGACCCAGTACTTC. It encodes CSVARTSGAEETQYF. The chain is built from TRBV29-1 and TRBJ2-5, with 10 bases identical to TRBD2. V was clipped by 4 bases and J by 3 bases; unmatched bases: 8. Per germline, CDR1 SQVTM and CDR2 ANQGSEA. This CDR3 region has 15 residues.

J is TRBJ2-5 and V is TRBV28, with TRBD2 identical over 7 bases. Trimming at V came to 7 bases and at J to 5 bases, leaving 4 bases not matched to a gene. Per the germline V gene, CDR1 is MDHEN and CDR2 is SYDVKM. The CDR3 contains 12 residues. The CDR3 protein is CASKPGGETQYF. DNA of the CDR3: TGTGCCAGCAAGCCCGGGGGGGAGACCCAGTACTTC.

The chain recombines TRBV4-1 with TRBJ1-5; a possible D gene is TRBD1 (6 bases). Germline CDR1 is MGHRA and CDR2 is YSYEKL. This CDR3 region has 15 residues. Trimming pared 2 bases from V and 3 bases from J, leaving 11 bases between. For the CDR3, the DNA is TGCGCCAGCAGCCAAATGGGACACCTCAATCAGCCCCAGCATTTT. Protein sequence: CASSQMGHLNQPQHF.

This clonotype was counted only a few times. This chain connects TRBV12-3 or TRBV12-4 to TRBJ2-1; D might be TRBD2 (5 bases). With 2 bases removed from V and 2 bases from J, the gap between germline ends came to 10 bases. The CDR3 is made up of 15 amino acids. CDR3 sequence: CASSLTGSPYNEQFF. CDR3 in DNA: TGTGCCAGCAGTTTAACGGGGAGTCCCTACAATGAGCAGTTCTTC.